The clone carrying this T cell receptor (beta chain) counts as medium-sized by frequency. Its antigen is not identified. These data are taken from a study of CXCR3-negative and CXCR3-positive naive CD8 T cells. Regarding the study as a whole: Cryopreservation partially decreased CXCR3 expression, and most assays used fresh PBMCs. More hydrophobic TRB CDR3s occurred in CXCR3-positive than in CXCR3-negative naive cells.

From germline, CDR1 is LNHDA and CDR2 SQIVND (reference sequence). CDR3 length equals 15 residues. Via 5' RACE with UMI labels, TRB cDNA libraries were prepared. One entry per CDR3 protein, without DNA, is what TCRdb gives after re-calling the 5' RACE reads. This repertoire includes some 7,000 distinct CDR3 sequences. Sequenced input: naive CXCR3+ CD8+ T cells from blood. The subset: CD45RO-CCR7+CD27+CD95- naive CD8+ T cells expressing CXCR3 (TNR3+). This receptor was identified in a human donor in good health. Some clones in this sample may be carry-over from other donors' samples. The chain links TRBV19 to TRBJ1-5. CDR3 region: CATSKRVGSNQPQHF.